The entry below describes one TCR beta chain. The sample belongs to a study of blood T cell repertoires in COVID-19. For the study at large: The study drew acute and convalescent COVID-19 samples from the United States, Italy and Spain.

Participants' reported clinical history set cohort assignment. Cohort 3 donors counted as recovered after two negative PCRs, clearance, or resolved symptoms. Some clones are missing from TCRdb's copy, which holds only in-frame ones; the method was immunoSEQ multiplex PCR. Among about 380,000 clones, approximately 90% were seen once, and the ten largest hold roughly 1.2%. This CDR3 is built from 15 residues. CDR1 and CDR2 (germline): LNHDA, SQIVND (reference sequence). Deletions cut 6 bases from V and 3 bases from J, with 17 bases between. The V call is TRBV19, the J call TRBJ1-2; D ambiguous. The sequence was collected from a woman under 30 who had recovered from COVID-19. Sequencing was carried out using PBMCs or T cells enriched from blood (not recorded which). CDR3 coding DNA: TGTGCCAGTAGATCCGTTACGGCAGGCGACTATGGCTACACCTTC. Translated: CASRSVTAGDYGYTF.